This T cell receptor (beta chain) derives from a study of tumor-infiltrating lymphocytes in primary liver carcinoma. Across the study: The patients included men and women who were aged 30 to 69 years. Study-level findings and limits: Significantly larger top-250-clone fractions were found in tumors than in blood (p = 0.039).

Unsorted bulk tissue (roughly 19-30 mg) underwent RNA and DNA co-extraction. Donors were untreated and chronically infected with HBV. The investigators made TCR beta cDNA from approximately 0.5 ug total RNA, using a constant-region primer. Libraries of TCR beta came from three nested multiplex PCR rounds with slightly modified ARM-PCR. The study ran its first two PCR rounds for roughly 9 cycles each, using TRBV1-TRBV30 forward primers and a C-beta reverse primer. TCRdb independently ran MiXCR on the multiplex PCR reads; one entry per CDR3 protein. The profile shows approximately 64,000 distinct CDR3 sequences, approximately 74% of them singletons. This clonotype was seen more than once but under ten times. What it recognizes is unknown. This may come from a read error, since a much larger clone is one base off. The CDR3 contains 16 residues. V lost 3 bases, J lost 6 bases, and 4 bases stayed unmatched. Germline V gene data show CDR1 as LGHNA and CDR2 as YNFKEQ.

The sequence derives from a man aged 35 to 55 with primary liver carcinoma and hepatitis B virus infection. Sequenced: liver tumor tissue from sampling region 4. This sample's subset: tumor region T4, right-lateral pole. The V call is TRBV4-2, the J call TRBJ2-1; 14 bases align to TRBD2. The CDR3 loop reads CASSQTTSGRGNEQFF. The CDR3 region has the DNA TGTGCCAGCAGCCAGACGACTAGCGGGAGGGGCAATGAGCAGTTCTTC.